What follows are 27 T cell receptor beta chains derived from one specimen sequenced in a study of early T cells in non-severe SARS-CoV-2 infection. TCRdb ran MiXCR on the 5' RACE reads and lists one entry per CDR3 protein. The table has 70,000 to 95,000 distinct CDR3 sequences, roughly 14% seen once; the top ten hold less than 0.6%. Sequencing was done on a sample of whole blood. All receptors derive from an adult who was a healthcare worker with PCR-confirmed SARS-CoV-2 infection or an uninfected control (not recorded which).

In its sample, this clonotype was seen a few times. This chain connects TRBV25-1 to TRBJ2-1; tentative D call: TRBD2 (6 bases). V lost 2 bases and J 11 bases, leaving 7 bases between the germline ends. The CDR3 consists of 11 residues. Germline V gives CDR1 MGHDK, CDR2 SYGVNS. In nucleotides, the CDR3 is TGTGCCAGCAGTGAAGCGGGGCAGCAGTTCTTC. This gives the protein CASSEAGQQFF.

This clonotype has at least ten counts. V gene TRBV11-2 combines with J gene TRBJ1-5, with 7 nucleotides matching TRBD1. The germline V gene encodes CDR1 SGHAT and CDR2 FQNNGV. The CDR3 loop spans 15 amino acids. V was clipped by 1 base and J by 7 bases; unmatched bases: 7. CDR3 region: CASSLGGGSGQPQHF. CDR3 sequence (DNA): TGTGCCAGCAGCTTAGGAGGGGGCAGCGGGCAGCCCCAGCATTTT.

Only a few counts were recorded for this clonotype. The rearrangement joins TRBV6-5 to TRBJ2-5, with D unclear. The germline CDR1 and CDR2 sequences are MNHEY and SVGAGI. The CDR3 loop spans 13 amino acids. Trimming took 2 bases from V and 2 from J, leaving 6 bases between them. The CDR3 DNA reads as TGTGCCAGCAGTTACCTCGGACAAGAGACCCAGTACTTC. It specifies CASSYLGQETQYF.

This clonotype came up a few times. The chain is built from TRBV12-3 or TRBV12-4 and TRBJ1-1, with D possibly TRBD1 on 6 matching bases. This CDR3 has 13 residues. Between the trimmed V and J ends, which lost 8 bases and 5 bases, there was a span of 15 bases. The CDR3 DNA follows: TGTGCCAGCCATCCAGGGGTTGGGACTGAAGCTTTCTTT. It specifies CASHPGVGTEAFF.

This clonotype showed up many times. V is TRBV19 and J is TRBJ2-3; D remains unclear. The CDR3 runs 12 residues. Germline CDR1 reads LNHDA; CDR2 reads SQIVND (reference sequence). Between the trimmed V and J ends, which lost 3 bases and 7 bases, there was a span of 8 bases. CDR3 loop: CASSIPRYTQYF. The CDR3 DNA is TGTGCCAGTAGTATCCCCAGATATACGCAGTATTTT.

This clonotype was recorded many times. V gene TRBV6-5 combines with J gene TRBJ1-5, with a weak D call TRBD1 (5 bases). V was pared by 6 bases and J by 6 bases, with 27 bases between. CDR3 length equals 18 residues. Per the germline V gene, CDR1 is MNHEY and CDR2 is SVGAGI. The CDR3 nucleotides read TGTGCCAGCAGGAGTAGTGGAGCGGGGACCATGGGGGGTCAGCCCCAGCATTTT. Encoded protein: CASRSSGAGTMGGQPQHF.

The chain carries TRBV5-1 and TRBJ1-4, with a tentative D call TRBD1 (5 bases). Deletions cut 6 bases from V and 6 bases from J, with 15 bases between. Germline lookup yields CDR1 SGHRS and CDR2 YFSETQ. The CDR3 runs 14 residues. The CDR3 region is CASNQRGDDEKLFF. DNA for the CDR3: TGCGCCAGCAACCAACGGGGGGACGATGAAAAACTGTTTTTT. Filled out from reference TRBV5-1 and TRBJ1-4, the complete variable domain reads KAGVTQTPRYLIKTRGQQVTLSCSPISGHRSVSWYQQTPGQGLQFLFEYFSETQRNKGNFPGRFSGRQFSNSRSEMNVSTLELGDSALYLCASNQRGDDEKLFFGSGTQLSVL.

This chain uses TRBV29-1 with TRBJ1-1, with D uncertain. V shed 7 bases and J shed 0 bases, with 6 bases lying between them. Germline CDR1 is SQVTM and CDR2 is ANQGSEA. This CDR3 comprises 11 residues. CDR3 region: CSGDLNTEAFF. CDR3 bases: TGCAGCGGTGATCTGAACACTGAAGCTTTCTTT.

This clonotype turned up a few times. The V call is TRBV28, the J call TRBJ2-5, with TRBD2 matching 8 bases. The CDR3 extends over 16 amino acids. The germline V gene encodes CDR1 MDHEN and CDR2 SYDVKM. V shed 6 bases and J 2 bases; nucleotides not matched to a gene: 11. The CDR3 sequence is CASSLNSGALQETQYF. The CDR3 nucleotides are TGTGCCAGCAGCCTGAATAGCGGGGCCCTGCAAGAGACCCAGTACTTC.

This clonotype was picked up a small number of times. The CDR3 spells CSVDATGGGHNEQFF. The CDR3 coding sequence is TGCAGCGTAGACGCGACAGGGGGTGGCCACAATGAGCAGTTCTTC. The chain recombines TRBV29-1 with TRBJ2-1; 9 bases line up with TRBD1. V lost 6 bases, J lost 5 bases, and 11 bases stayed unmatched. The CDR3 has 15 residues. Germline CDR1 and CDR2: SQVTM and ANQGSEA.

Regarding this clonotype: Germline is not matched at one junction end, which may reflect a read error. This rearrangement joins TRBV5-6 to TRBJ2-4; 9 bases line up with TRBD1. Germline CDR1 is SGHDT and CDR2 is YYEEEE. This CDR3 contains 13 residues. The CDR3 loop reads CASSLGDREDRHF. Here the CDR3 DNA reads TGTGCCAGCAGCTTAGGGGACAGGGAGGATAGGCACTTC.

This clonotype was counted between two and nine times. The chain links TRBV28 to TRBJ1-2; 7 nucleotides agree with TRBD1. This CDR3 is built from 14 residues. Trimming at V came to 2 bases and at J to 4 bases, leaving 4 bases not matched to a gene. Germline V gene sequence: CDR1 MDHEN, CDR2 SYDVKM. CDR3 sequence (DNA): TGTGCCAGCAGTTTAAGGAGACAGGGCTATGGCTACACCTTC. It specifies CASSLRRQGYGYTF.

The chain carries TRBV20-1 and TRBJ1-5; 7 bases are a match to TRBD1. From germline, CDR1 is DFQATT and CDR2 SNEGSKA (reference sequence). After removal of 0 bases from V and 5 bases from J, the junction contained 1 base not matched to a gene. The CDR3 spans 13 residues. CDR3 residues: CSAREQGHQPQHF. The DNA for the CDR3 is TGCAGTGCTAGAGAACAGGGGCATCAGCCCCAGCATTTT.

This clonotype was detected only a few times. The chain employs TRBV20-1 and TRBJ1-5; TRBD1 might be the D (5 bases). This CDR3 is 18 amino acids long. Trimming removed 7 bases at V and 0 bases at J, with 25 bases between. Germline V gene sequence: CDR1 DFQATT, CDR2 SNEGSKA (reference sequence). The CDR3 coding sequence is TGCAGTGGCACCGAAAAGGGGAGCAGGGTTTATAGCAATCAGCCCCAGCATTTT. The encoded protein is CSGTEKGSRVYSNQPQHF.

This clonotype was observed many times. The chain links TRBV12-3 or TRBV12-4 to TRBJ2-3; D remains unclear. V lost 10 bases to trimming and J lost 2 bases, with 13 bases between them. The CDR3 loop spans 13 amino acids. The DNA for the CDR3 is TGTGCCATCAATCAATGGGTCACAGATACGCAGTATTTT. It is translated as CAINQWVTDTQYF.

This sequence joins TRBV6-5 and TRBJ1-6, with a possible D match to TRBD1 (5 bases). This CDR3 contains 16 residues. Germline loops: CDR1 MNHEY, CDR2 SVGAGI. V was cut by 5 bases and J by 6 bases, with 17 bases left in between. The CDR3: CASSRGTSRVNSPLHF. The CDR3 DNA is TGTGCCAGCAGTCGGGGGACGTCCCGGGTTAATTCACCCCTCCACTTT.

This clonotype was observed a handful of times. V and J are TRBV4-1 and TRBJ1-5, with D hard to call. Germline CDR1 MGHRA, CDR2 YSYEKL. V dropped 1 base and J dropped 4 bases, with 5 bases sitting between them. The CDR3 length is 13 residues. CDR3 bases: TGCGCCAGCAGCCAAGTGGCAAATCAGCCCCAGCATTTT. It is translated as CASSQVANQPQHF.

This chain joins TRBV29-1 and TRBJ1-5; D perhaps matches TRBD1 (5 bases). Trimming left V 1 base short and J 7 bases short, with 11 bases between. The germline V gene has CDR1 SQVTM and CDR2 ANQGSEA. CDR3 length: 13 amino acids. CDR3 DNA: TGCAGCGTTGAAGTAAGCCGGGACCAGCCCCAGCATTTT. This codes for CSVEVSRDQPQHF. Filled out from reference TRBV29-1 and TRBJ1-5, the complete variable domain reads SAVISQKPSRDICQRGTSLTIQCQVDSQVTMMFWYRQQPGQSLTLIATANQGSEATYESGFVIDKFPISRPNLTFSTLTVSNMSPEDSSIYLCSVEVSRDQPQHFGDGTRLSIL.

This chain links TRBV5-1 with TRBJ2-2, with TRBD1 matching 7 bases. CDR1 is SGHRS, CDR2 YFSETQ, per germline. The length of the CDR3 is 15 residues. With 4 bases clipped from V and 3 bases from J, the junction kept 6 bases outside the gene matches. CDR3 nucleotide sequence: TGCGCCAGCAGCCTGACAGGGATGGACACCGGGGAGCTGTTTTTT. Protein: CASSLTGMDTGELFF.

This clonotype appeared a few times. The genes are TRBV30 and TRBJ2-5; D gene ambiguous. The CDR3 spans 11 residues. CDR1 and CDR2 from the germline V gene are GTSNPN and SVGIG (reference sequence). V lost 8 bases to trimming and J lost 4 bases, with 11 bases between them. In DNA, the CDR3 is TGTGCCGGGAACAAGGGAGAGACCCAGTACTTC. This translates into CAGNKGETQYF.

This clonotype was recorded a few times. The chain uses TRBV5-5 and TRBJ1-5; D unclear. Trimming left V 3 bases short and J 0 bases short, with 16 bases between. Germline V lookup: CDR1 SGHKS, CDR2 YYEKEE (reference sequence). This CDR3 comprises 17 residues. CDR3 amino acids: CASSSRIQPDSNQPQHF. CDR3 nucleotides: TGTGCCAGCAGCTCCCGAATCCAGCCGGATAGCAATCAGCCCCAGCATTTT.

In its sample, this clonotype was seen a few times. The chain joins TRBV7-9 to TRBJ1-6, with D maybe TRBD1 (5 bases). CDR3 size: 14 residues. V was clipped by 1 base and J by 8 bases, with 9 bases between them. CDR1 is SEHNR, CDR2 FQNEAQ, per germline (reference sequence). For the CDR3, the DNA is TGTGCCAGCAGCTTAGACCTAGGGGATTCACCCCTCCACTTT. Translation: CASSLDLGDSPLHF.

In this sample, this clonotype turned up many times. The genes are TRBV12-3 or TRBV12-4 and TRBJ2-2, with D perhaps TRBD1 or TRBD2 (5 bases each). The CDR3 covers 13 residues. Trimming removed 6 bases at V and 8 bases at J, with 13 bases between. The CDR3 DNA reads TGTGCCAGCAGGACGAGGGGTCTTGGGGAGCTGTTTTTT. Encoded protein: CASRTRGLGELFF.

This clonotype was seen a few times. The chain employs TRBV27 and TRBJ2-1, with 9 bases aligning to TRBD1. V lost 6 bases and J lost 8; bases outside the gene matches: 8. CDR3 length: 14 amino acids. The germline CDR1 and CDR2 sequences are MNHEY and SMNVEV (reference sequence). The CDR3 protein is CASRRTGELDEQFF. The CDR3, as DNA: TGTGCCAGCAGAAGGACAGGGGAATTGGATGAGCAGTTCTTC.

J is TRBJ1-2 and V is TRBV29-1; tentative D call: TRBD1 (6 bases). The CDR3 runs 16 residues. V was clipped by 0 bases and J by 1 base, with 15 bases between them. Per the germline V gene, CDR1 is SQVTM and CDR2 is ANQGSEA. The CDR3 loop is CSVEDATGTLNYGYTF. In DNA, the CDR3 is TGCAGCGTTGAAGATGCCACGGGGACACTTAACTATGGCTACACCTTC.

This clonotype was seen a handful of times. The rearrangement joins TRBV9 to TRBJ2-3, with 14 bases that match TRBD2. Germline V CDR1 and CDR2: SGDLS, YYNGEE. The ends lost 2 bases at V and 5 bases at J; junction bases unmatched: 16. The length of the CDR3 is 20 residues. This CDR3 is CASSVSPRLAGGPPLDTQYF. The DNA of the CDR3 is TGTGCCAGCAGCGTCTCCCCTCGACTAGCGGGGGGGCCTCCCTTAGATACGCAGTATTTT. Filled out from reference TRBV9 and TRBJ2-3, the complete variable domain reads DSGVTQTPKHLITATGQRVTLRCSPRSGDLSVYWYQQSLDQGLQFLIQYYNGEERAKGNILERFSAQQFPDLHSELNLSSLELGDSALYFCASSVSPRLAGGPPLDTQYFGPGTRLTVL.

The J gene is TRBJ1-2, the V gene TRBV20-1; 8 positions agree with TRBD1. Germline V CDR1 and CDR2: DFQATT, SNEGSKA (reference sequence). V shed 2 bases, J shed 5 bases, and the junction held 13 bases outside the gene matches. The CDR3 runs 16 residues. The CDR3 reads CSARTPRTGSLYGYTF. CDR3 DNA sequence: TGCAGTGCTAGAACGCCAAGGACAGGGAGTTTGTATGGCTACACCTTC.